The 27 T cell receptor beta chains below come from one sample, sequenced in a study of PD-L1 blockade in urothelial cancer. The protocol was immunoSEQ multiplex PCR, while the TCRdb copy is restricted to in-frame clones and leaves out a portion. The table includes more than 75,000 clones, roughly 84% detected once. Time point in this sample: pretreatment peripheral blood. The sample consisted of PBMCs, taken around atezolizumab (anti-PD-L1) treatment. The receptor source for this set is a man in his fifties or sixties with urothelial cancer.

This chain uses TRBV5-1 with TRBJ2-7; D is uncertain. CDR1 is SGHRS, CDR2 YFSETQ, per germline. This CDR3 has 14 amino acids. V was pared by 7 bases and J by 2 bases, with 16 bases between. In DNA, the CDR3 is TGCGCCAGCTCGCCCGGCGGTAGCACCTACGAGCAGTACTTC. Its protein is CASSPGGSTYEQYF.

The chain joins TRBV25-1 to TRBJ2-1; D is uncertain. The CDR3 has 15 residues. The germline V and J ends were trimmed by 5 bases and 2 bases, with 13 bases remaining between them. Germline-derived CDR1 and CDR2 are MGHDK and SYGVNS. CDR3 nucleotides: TGTGCCAGCAGTCCACCGAGGCCCCCCTACAATGAGCAGTTCTTC. This translates into CASSPPRPPYNEQFF.

The rearrangement links TRBV18 to TRBJ2-1; D is perhaps TRBD2 (5 bases). The V end lost 6 bases, the J end lost 8 bases, and 20 bases lay between the germline ends. This CDR3 is built from 15 residues. The V gene's germline CDR1 is KGHSH and CDR2 LQKENI. CDR3 region: CASSPRVGSDHEQFF. The CDR3 DNA reads as TGTGCCAGCTCCCCTAGAGTCGGTAGCGATCATGAGCAGTTCTTC.

J is TRBJ2-2 and V is TRBV14; D is unclear. CDR1 and CDR2 (germline): SGHDN, FVKESK. The CDR3 consists of 12 residues. V dropped 5 bases and J dropped 7 bases, with 8 bases sitting between them. CDR3 residues: CASSYSVGELFF. The DNA of the CDR3 is TGTGCCAGCAGCTATAGTGTCGGGGAGCTGTTTTTT.

J is TRBJ2-1 and V is TRBV6-5; D may be TRBD2 (5 bases). The CDR3 extends over 12 amino acids. In germline, CDR1 is MNHEY, CDR2 SVGAGI. Trimming cost V 5 bases and J 12 bases, with 14 bases left between them. CDR3 DNA: TGTGCCAGCAGTCAACTCGGACTCGGGCAGTTCTTC. Protein: CASSQLGLGQFF.

This clone was observed a few times. The V and J genes are TRBV9 and TRBJ2-3; the match to TRBD2 covers 10 bases. J lost 0 bases, V lost 0 bases, and 4 bases had no gene match. Germline CDR1 reads SGDLS; CDR2 reads YYNGEE. This CDR3 is built from 17 residues. The CDR3 loop is CASSVDGSGGSTDTQYF. DNA of the CDR3: TGTGCCAGCAGCGTAGATGGTAGCGGGGGGAGCACAGATACGCAGTATTTT. The whole variable domain, remainder taken from reference TRBV9 and TRBJ2-3, is DSGVTQTPKHLITATGQRVTLRCSPRSGDLSVYWYQQSLDQGLQFLIQYYNGEERAKGNILERFSAQQFPDLHSELNLSSLELGDSALYFCASSVDGSGGSTDTQYFGPGTRLTVL.

The chain carries TRBV11-2 and TRBJ2-1; possible D gene TRBD2, 6 bases. The CDR3 covers 19 residues. Germline V gene lookup returns CDR1 SGHAT and CDR2 FQNNGV. The V end was cut by 0 bases, the J end by 0 bases, with 18 bases between. The CDR3 region has the DNA TGTGCCAGCAGCTTAGATGCGACCCAAGGAGGGAGCTCCTACAATGAGCAGTTCTTC. The encoded protein is CASSLDATQGGSSYNEQFF.

The V call is TRBV11-3, the J call TRBJ2-1; 8 bases are shared with TRBD2. Trimming took 3 bases from V and 5 from J; bases not matched to a gene: 12. The V gene's germline CDR1 is SGHNT and CDR2 YENEEA. The CDR3 spans 17 residues. The CDR3: CASSFSLGLGTHNEQFF. The CDR3 DNA reads TGTGCCAGCAGCTTTTCCCTGGGACTAGGAACCCACAATGAGCAGTTCTTC.

The V call is TRBV5-6, the J call TRBJ1-2; D is unclear. Germline V gene data show CDR1 as SGHDT and CDR2 as YYEEEE. Trimming shortened V by 0 bases and J by 3 bases, and 6 bases separated the two germline ends. The CDR3 is made up of 13 amino acids. The CDR3 loop is CASSLGQDYGYTF. In DNA form, the CDR3 reads TGTGCCAGCAGCTTGGGGCAGGACTATGGCTACACCTTC. The complete variable domain, with remaining parts taken from reference TRBV5-6 and TRBJ1-2, reads DAGVTQSPTHLIKTRGQQVTLRCSPKSGHDTVSWYQQALGQGPQFIFQYYEEEERQRGNFPDRFSGHQFPNYSSELNVNALLLGDSALYLCASSLGQDYGYTFGSGTRLTVV.

This clone was recorded once. Additional DNA sequences in this sample encode the identical CDR3. The rearrangement joins TRBV7-3 to TRBJ2-1; 8 bases fit TRBD2. Germline V gives CDR1 SGHTA, CDR2 FQGTGA. CDR3 length: 14 residues. The ends lost 8 bases at V and 4 bases at J; junction bases unmatched: 7. CDR3 in amino acids: CASSRGGPYNEQFF. The CDR3 DNA reads TGTGCCAGCTCCCGGGGGGGCCCTTACAATGAGCAGTTCTTC.

The chain is built from TRBV5-1 and TRBJ1-3; D possibly corresponds to TRBD1 (5 bases). V dropped 5 bases and J dropped 1 base, with 10 bases sitting between them. The CDR3 covers 14 residues. Germline loops: CDR1 SGHRS, CDR2 YFSETQ. The CDR3 DNA follows: TGCGCCAGCAGGCCTCAGGGTTCTGGAAACACCATATATTTT. Protein product: CASRPQGSGNTIYF.

J is TRBJ2-6 and V is TRBV2; D not certain. V was clipped by 3 bases and J by 1 base, with 7 bases between them. CDR3 length: 15 residues. Germline V gene sequence: CDR1 SNHLY, CDR2 FYNNEI. The CDR3 nucleotides read TGTGCCAGCAGTGATTCCGGGTCTGGGGCCAACGTCCTGACTTTC. It is translated as CASSDSGSGANVLTF.

The V gene is TRBV5-1, the J gene TRBJ1-1; tentative D call: TRBD1 (6 bases). This CDR3 region has 15 residues. Germline-derived CDR1 and CDR2 are SGHRS and YFSETQ. The V gene lost 0 bases and the J gene lost 4 bases, with 13 bases spanning the gap. CDR3 sequence reads: CASSLEQGVSTEAFF. The CDR3 coding sequence is TGCGCCAGCAGCTTGGAACAGGGAGTGAGCACTGAAGCTTTCTTT.

V is TRBV27 and J is TRBJ2-7; no clear D. There are 16 residues in the CDR3. Germline CDR1 reads MNHEY; CDR2 reads SMNVEV (reference sequence). With 0 bases removed from V and 0 bases from J, the gap between germline ends came to 12 bases. CDR3 loop: CASSLSSLGNSYEQYF. The CDR3 DNA reads TGTGCCAGCAGTTTATCTAGTTTGGGCAACTCCTACGAGCAGTACTTC.

V gene TRBV29-1 combines with J gene TRBJ2-1, with TRBD2 matching over 9 bases. This CDR3 has 15 residues. Trimming removed 3 bases from V and 4 bases from J; junction bases left unmatched: 7. Germline V gene data show CDR1 as SQVTM and CDR2 as ANQGSEA. DNA of the CDR3: TGCAGCGTTGAGATAGCGGGGGCGGAGTACAATGAGCAGTTCTTC. It yields the protein CSVEIAGAEYNEQFF.

The chain has TRBV21-1 and TRBJ2-5; TRBD2, as called in the table, went unchecked against the DNA. TRBV21-1 is an annotated pseudogene. The CDR3 totals 14 residues. The CDR3 nucleotides read TGTGCCAGCAGCAAAGGGCGGATCCAAGAGACCCAGTACTTC. Translating it yields CASSKGRIQETQYF.

Here the CDR3 DNA reads TGTGCCAGCAGCTCTAGGGACTTCACAGATACGCAGTATTTT. Translating it yields CASSSRDFTDTQYF. The chain employs TRBV5-4 and TRBJ2-3; weak D call: TRBD2 (6 bases). V dropped 3 bases and J dropped 2 bases, with 10 bases sitting between them. The CDR3 consists of 14 residues. The V gene's germline CDR1 is SGHNT and CDR2 YYREEE (reference sequence).

The chain uses TRBV6-5 and TRBJ2-7; maybe TRBD2 (6 bases). Germline lookup yields CDR1 MNHEY and CDR2 SVGAGI. CDR3 length: 15 amino acids. The ends were cut back, 0 bases at V and 3 bases at J, with 12 bases in the middle. CDR3 protein: CASSYSARLVYEQYF. The CDR3 coding sequence is TGTGCCAGCAGTTACTCTGCGAGACTAGTCTACGAGCAGTACTTC.

The CDR3 DNA reads TGTGCCAGCTCATCAGACCAGGCCGGGACACCATCCTACGAGCAGTACTTC. It translates to CASSSDQAGTPSYEQYF. J is TRBJ2-7 and V is TRBV18; D may be TRBD1 (6 bases). From germline, CDR1 is KGHSH and CDR2 LQKENI. This CDR3 is 17 amino acids long. V lost 5 bases and J lost 1, with 21 bases in between.

The rearrangement joins TRBV6-5 to TRBJ2-1; 9 bases are shared with TRBD1. This CDR3 contains 16 residues. With 2 bases clipped from V and 9 bases from J, the junction kept 11 bases outside the gene matches. CDR1 MNHEY and CDR2 SVGAGI come from the germline V gene. The CDR3 spells CASSYHRGLAHSEQFF. CDR3 in DNA: TGTGCCAGCAGTTACCACAGGGGGCTAGCGCACTCTGAGCAGTTCTTC.

The V and J genes are TRBV9 and TRBJ1-4; a possible D gene is TRBD1 (5 bases). CDR1 and CDR2 from the germline V gene are SGDLS and YYNGEE. V lost 0 bases, J lost 6 bases, and 12 bases lay in between. The CDR3 sequence is 15 residues long. DNA for the CDR3: TGTGCCAGCAGCGTAGCTCAGGGTTTTGATGAAAAACTGTTTTTT. Translated: CASSVAQGFDEKLFF.

The CDR3 DNA is TGTGCCAGCAGTTTAGCAGGTTGGGGACAGGGGGACGGGTTCTTTTTAGCCCAGCATTTT. Translation: CASSLAGWGQGDGFFLAQHF. This chain uses TRBV28 with TRBJ1-5; the match to TRBD1 covers 11 bases. J lost 11 bases, V lost 2 bases, and 23 bases had no gene match. Per the germline V gene, CDR1 is MDHEN and CDR2 is SYDVKM. The CDR3 extends over 20 amino acids.

This rearrangement joins TRBV7-2 to TRBJ2-5, with unresolved D. This CDR3 is built from 15 residues. The ends were cut back, 5 bases at V and 1 base at J, with 14 bases in the middle. Germline V gene data show CDR1 as SGHTA and CDR2 as FQGNSA. CDR3 sequence: CASSPRPILQETQYF. The CDR3, as DNA: TGTGCCAGCAGCCCTCGCCCAATACTCCAAGAGACCCAGTACTTC. The full variable domain, its missing parts supplied by reference TRBV7-2 and TRBJ2-5, is GAGVSQSPSNKVTEKGKDVELRCDPISGHTALYWYRQSLGQGLEFLIYFQGNSAPDKSGLPSDRFSAERTGGSVSTLTIQRTQQEDSAVYLCASSPRPILQETQYFGPGTRLLVL.

This clone showed up just once. This chain joins TRBV30 and TRBJ2-3; TRBD2 matches at 8 bases. Germline V gene lookup returns CDR1 GTSNPN and CDR2 SVGIG (reference sequence). The CDR3 length is 15 residues. The V segment lost 0 bases and the J segment 3 bases; nucleotides outside the gene matches: 5. In DNA, the CDR3 is TGTGCCTGGAGTGTATTTGGCGGGGGGACAGATACGCAGTATTTT. Protein: CAWSVFGGGTDTQYF.

The chain joins TRBV7-9 to TRBJ1-2; 8 positions agree with TRBD1. Trimming cost V 2 bases and J 5 bases; bases outside gene matches: 4. Germline V gene data show CDR1 as SEHNR and CDR2 as FQNEAQ (reference sequence). The CDR3 consists of 14 residues. The CDR3 here is CASSLQGASYGYTF. DNA of the CDR3: TGTGCCAGCAGCTTACAGGGGGCATCTTATGGCTACACCTTC.

This clone was seen more than once but under ten times. DNA for the CDR3: TGTGCCAGTAGTATAAGACAGGCAAGGGTAGATCAGCCCCAGCATTTT. It encodes CASSIRQARVDQPQHF. The chain employs TRBV19 and TRBJ1-5; D is perhaps TRBD1 (6 bases). The germline V gene has CDR1 LNHDA and CDR2 SQIVND (reference sequence). CDR3 length: 16 residues. Trimming removed 2 bases from V and 5 bases from J, with 16 bases in between.

There are a few counts of this clone. V gene TRBV7-2 combines with J gene TRBJ2-7; 12 bases are shared with TRBD1. The CDR3 totals 16 residues. Germline CDR1 SGHTA, CDR2 FQGNSA. The junction had 10 bases not matched to a gene; V was cut back by 5 bases and J by 5 bases. The DNA for the CDR3 is TGTGCCAGCAGCGCCCCGCGCGGGACAGGGGGCCACGAGCAGTACTTC. It specifies CASSAPRGTGGHEQYF.